This TCR beta chain was found in a study of blood T cell repertoires in COVID-19. In the study overall: From T cells, B-cell-depleted T cells, or PBMCs came the material, which was cDNA or gDNA.

In the study's own analysis: From reference gene primer amplification, estimates of nucleated cell counts were derived. Clones were sequenced by immunoSEQ multiplex PCR, and TCRdb holds only the in-frame ones, with some missing. That table gives V, J and clone size, and the DNA gave D and trimming. Counted here are roughly 120,000 clones, approximately 90% occurring once; the ten biggest clones make up approximately 2%. Trimming took 2 bases from V and 2 from J, leaving 10 bases between them. Germline-derived CDR1 and CDR2 are MNHEY and SVGEGT. The CDR3 sequence is 15 residues long. Patients at the Seattle site were enrolled during active infection and followed longitudinally.

Specimen: peripheral blood. The chain links TRBV6-2 or TRBV6-3 to TRBJ1-3; D uncertain. This TCR was recovered from a man between 45 and 60 years old with COVID-19, enrolled during active disease. The CDR3 DNA follows: TGTGCCAGCAGTTACGGGCAGATCGCTGGAAACACCATATATTTT. This translates into CASSYGQIAGNTIYF.